Shown below are 2 T cell receptor beta chains from a single sample sequenced in a study of T cell repertoires in cytomegalovirus infection. What these receptors recognize is not known. Via MiXCR, TCRdb re-called the reads, giving one row per CDR3 protein. The data contain approximately 70,000 distinct CDR3 sequences, 20% to 25% of them singletons. The sample comprised PBMCs, sequenced either directly or after in vitro stimulation (not recorded which). The receptors originated from a human donor in good health (CMV status not recorded). Some clones in this sample may be carry-over from other donors' samples.

V usage is TRBV6-6 and J usage is TRBJ2-3; no reliable D call. Trimming shortened V by 5 bases and J by 4 bases, and 7 bases separated the two germline ends. From germline, CDR1 is MNHNY and CDR2 SVGAGI (reference sequence). The CDR3 runs to 12 residues. The CDR3 protein is CASSDLADTQYF. CDR3 nucleotide sequence: TGTGCCAGCAGTGACTTGGCAGATACGCAGTATTTT.

CDR3 in amino acids: CASSQDTGTARNEKLFF. In nucleotides, the CDR3 is TGCGCCAGCAGCCAAGATACCGGGACCGCTCGTAATGAAAAACTGTTTTTT. The chain carries TRBV4-1 and TRBJ1-4; TRBD1 might be the D (5 bases). The V end was cut by 0 bases, the J end by 4 bases, with 15 bases between. CDR1 and CDR2 (germline): MGHRA, YSYEKL. The CDR3 length is 17 residues.